This T cell receptor (beta chain) emerged from a study of technical replicates of blood from a handful of donors. Assay used: immunoSEQ multiplex PCR; TCRdb lists only in-frame clones, some missing. The sample lists 75,000 to 90,000 clones; 85% to 95% were seen once. Germline V gene data show CDR1 as SGHNT and CDR2 as YYREEE (reference sequence). V shed 0 bases and J 4 bases; nucleotides not matched to a gene: 9. CDR3 length equals 16 residues. V usage is TRBV5-4 and J usage is TRBJ1-2; 7 bases map to TRBD1. This receptor was identified in a human donor in good health. Sequenced material: T cells isolated from PBMCs. CDR3 in amino acids: CASSLEGGVEFYGYTF. CDR3 coding DNA: TGTGCCAGCAGCTTGGAAGGGGGCGTAGAGTTCTATGGCTACACCTTC.